Listed here are 23 T cell receptor beta chains from one sample, sequenced in a study of T cell responses to AZD1222 COVID-19 vaccine. Sequencing used immunoSEQ multiplex PCR; TCRdb keeps in-frame clones, though not all of them. The profile shows over 150,000 clones, approximately 90% of them singletons. The specimen was peripheral blood, collected on day 0 of AZD1222 vaccination. The receptors were gathered from an adult in good health.

This clone was found once. CDR3 in amino acids: CASSYVWQRVRQPQHF. CDR3 nucleotides: TGTGCCAGCAGTTACGTTTGGCAGAGAGTACGTCAGCCCCAGCATTTT. V gene TRBV6-2 or TRBV6-3 combines with J gene TRBJ1-5; unclear D gene. This CDR3 is 16 amino acids long. The V end was cut by 2 bases, the J end by 6 bases, with 17 bases between. CDR1 is MNHEY, CDR2 SVGEGT, per germline.

This clone was counted once. This chain uses TRBV7-3 with TRBJ1-1, with D possibly being TRBD1 (5 bases). Trimming pared 1 base from V and 8 bases from J, leaving 11 bases between. The CDR3 runs 13 residues. CDR1 is SGHTA, CDR2 FQGTGA, per germline. The CDR3 loop reads CASSLNPGAEAFF. CDR3 sequence (DNA): TGTGCCAGCAGCTTAAATCCCGGGGCCGAAGCTTTCTTT.

This clone was seen once. The chain combines TRBV5-4 with TRBJ1-1; 8 positions match TRBD1. J lost 0 bases, V lost 0 bases, and 4 bases had no gene match. This CDR3 region has 16 residues. Germline CDR1 SGHNT, CDR2 YYREEE (reference sequence). In DNA, the CDR3 is TGTGCCAGCAGCTTGGGGGGGACAGGCGTGAACACTGAAGCTTTCTTT. This sequence encodes CASSLGGTGVNTEAFF.

The chain employs TRBV25-1 and TRBJ2-3, with 9 bases identical to TRBD1. The germline V gene has CDR1 MGHDK and CDR2 SYGVNS. The ends lost 10 bases at V and 2 bases at J; junction bases unmatched: 4. The CDR3 sequence is 13 residues long. CDR3 protein: CATGQGPTDTQYF. DNA for the CDR3: TGTGCCACCGGACAGGGGCCCACAGATACGCAGTATTTT.

J is TRBJ1-2 and V is TRBV7-9, with TRBD1 identical over 7 bases. Trimming cost V 2 bases and J 1 base; bases outside gene matches: 4. Germline assignment: CDR1 SEHNR and CDR2 FQNEAQ (reference sequence). CDR3 length equals 15 residues. The CDR3 sequence is CASSLRQGNNYGYTF. DNA for the CDR3: TGTGCCAGCAGCTTAAGACAGGGTAATAACTATGGCTACACCTTC.

V is TRBV9 and J is TRBJ1-3, with 10 bases lining up with TRBD1. There are 17 residues in the CDR3. The V segment lost 1 base and the J segment 3 bases; nucleotides outside the gene matches: 7. CDR1 and CDR2 from the germline V gene are SGDLS and YYNGEE. Here the CDR3 DNA reads TGTGCCAGCAGCGTACGGGTGACAGGGGGCTTTGGAAACACCATATATTTT. Translating gives CASSVRVTGGFGNTIYF.

The chain joins TRBV6-5 to TRBJ2-7; D gene uncertain. Trimming left V 2 bases short and J 0 bases short, with 11 bases between. In germline, CDR1 is MNHEY, CDR2 SVGAGI. CDR3 length: 15 amino acids. The CDR3 sequence is CASSYTGAASYEQYF. CDR3 bases: TGTGCCAGCAGTTACACGGGCGCAGCCTCCTACGAGCAGTACTTC.

The chain is built from TRBV28 and TRBJ2-5, with a possible D match to TRBD2 (6 bases). In germline, CDR1 is MDHEN, CDR2 SYDVKM. The V and J ends lost 6 bases and 1 base respectively, with 9 bases between them. This CDR3 comprises 13 residues. The CDR3 protein is CASSRDFQETQYF. The CDR3 DNA reads as TGTGCCAGCAGCAGGGACTTCCAAGAGACCCAGTACTTC.

This clone was seen a few times. The rearrangement links TRBV7-9 to TRBJ1-6, with a weak D call TRBD1 (5 bases). V was shortened by 1 base and J by 14 bases, with 9 bases between the two germline ends. There are 12 residues in the CDR3. The V gene's germline CDR1 is SEHNR and CDR2 FQNEAQ (reference sequence). The CDR3 spells CASSLEGRTLHF. The CDR3 DNA reads TGTGCCAGCAGCTTAGAGGGACGGACCCTCCACTTT.

This clone appeared a single time. The V gene is TRBV11-1, the J gene TRBJ1-1, with D possibly TRBD1 on 5 matching bases. CDR1 and CDR2 from the germline V gene are SGHAT and FQDESV (reference sequence). The germline V and J ends were trimmed by 2 bases and 7 bases, with 11 bases remaining between them. The CDR3 is made up of 13 amino acids. In nucleotides, the CDR3 is TGTGCCAGCAGCTTAAGCAGGGCTGGTGAAGCTTTCTTT. Protein: CASSLSRAGEAFF.

This chain joins TRBV18 and TRBJ2-1; tentatively, D is TRBD1 (5 bases). V shed 3 bases and J shed 1 base, with 7 bases lying between them. The CDR3 extends over 14 amino acids. In germline, CDR1 is KGHSH, CDR2 LQKENI. The CDR3 DNA sequence: TGTGCCAGCTCACCCCAGGGATCCTACAATGAGCAGTTCTTC. Translated: CASSPQGSYNEQFF. The full variable domain, completed using reference TRBV18 and TRBJ2-1, is NAGVMQNPRHLVRRRGQEARLRCSPMKGHSHVYWYRQLPEEGLKFMVYLQKENIIDESGMPKERFSAEFPKEGPSILRIQQVVRGDSAAYFCASSPQGSYNEQFFGPGTRLTVL.

The chain recombines TRBV30 with TRBJ1-6, with D perhaps matching TRBD1 (5 bases). CDR1 and CDR2 from the germline V gene are GTSNPN and SVGIG (reference sequence). The CDR3 has 13 amino acids. V lost 0 bases and J lost 10, with 10 bases in between. The CDR3 DNA sequence: TGTGCCTGGAGTGTCAGGGTCGACTCACCCCTCCACTTT. Protein product: CAWSVRVDSPLHF.

The V call is TRBV5-1, the J call TRBJ2-3; 7 bases match TRBD2. The V and J ends lost 4 bases and 1 base, in that order; junction bases with no gene match: 6. This CDR3 has 15 residues. Germline CDR1 is SGHRS and CDR2 is YFSETQ. CDR3 bases: TGCGCCAGCAGCGCGCGGGGGAGGGGCACAGATACGCAGTATTTT. It encodes CASSARGRGTDTQYF.

V is TRBV5-4 and J is TRBJ2-3; TRBD2 agrees at 11 bases. CDR3 length equals 19 residues. V lost 1 base to trimming and J lost 0 bases; unmatched junction nucleotides: 10. From germline, CDR1 is SGHNT and CDR2 YYREEE (reference sequence). The CDR3 DNA sequence: TGTGCCAGCAGCTTGAAGCTAGCGGGGGGCCCAACTAGCACAGATACGCAGTATTTT. Protein product: CASSLKLAGGPTSTDTQYF. Together with reference TRBV5-4 and TRBJ2-3, the CDR3 gives the full variable domain: ETGVTQSPTHLIKTRGQQVTLRCSSQSGHNTVSWYQQALGQGPQFIFQYYREEENGRGNFPPRFSGLQFPNYSSELNVNALELDDSALYLCASSLKLAGGPTSTDTQYFGPGTRLTVL.

J is TRBJ2-3 and V is TRBV4-2; tentatively, D is TRBD1 (6 bases). Germline-derived CDR1 and CDR2 are LGHNA and YNFKEQ. The CDR3 consists of 15 residues. Between the trimmed V and J ends, which lost 2 bases and 2 bases, there was a span of 11 bases. CDR3 bases: TGTGCCAGCAGCCAACTGACAGGAAACACAGATACGCAGTATTTT. Translating it yields CASSQLTGNTDTQYF.

CDR3 residues: CASSRRTPNTGELFF. CDR3 coding DNA: TGTGCCAGCAGTAGAAGGACCCCGAACACCGGGGAGCTGTTTTTT. The V call is TRBV28, the J call TRBJ2-2, with D uncertain. Germline CDR1 and CDR2: MDHEN and SYDVKM. The CDR3 is 15 residues long. Trimming took off 5 bases at V and 0 bases at J, with 10 bases between the two ends.

The chain links TRBV6-5 to TRBJ1-4; 7 bases match TRBD1. Trimming removed 7 bases from V and 6 bases from J; junction bases left unmatched: 5. The CDR3 extends over 13 amino acids. Germline CDR1 reads MNHEY; CDR2 reads SVGAGI. The CDR3: CASTKTGDEKLFF. The DNA of the CDR3 is TGTGCCAGCACCAAAACAGGGGATGAAAAACTGTTTTTT.

This chain links TRBV5-1 with TRBJ2-5; the match to TRBD1 covers 9 bases. The CDR3 covers 15 residues. With 4 bases clipped from V and 3 bases from J, the junction kept 7 bases outside the gene matches. Germline CDR1 SGHRS, CDR2 YFSETQ. DNA for the CDR3: TGCGCCAGCAGCCCAGGGGACAGGGCGAAAGAGACCCAGTACTTC. Translated, it gives CASSPGDRAKETQYF.

As to this clone: The junction shows a germline mismatch at one end, possibly a read error. CDR3 region: CASSFNWVVHF. For the CDR3, the DNA is TGTGCCAGCAGTTTTAACTGGGTTGTCCATTTT. V is TRBV28 and J is TRBJ1-3; D unresolved. This CDR3 region has 11 residues. CDR1 is MDHEN and CDR2 is SYDVKM in the germline V gene. The full variable domain, completed using reference TRBV28 and TRBJ1-3, is DVKVTQSSRYLVKRTGEKVFLECVQDMDHENMFWYRQDPGLGLRLIYFSYDVKMKEKGDIPEGYSVSREKKERFSLILESASTNQTSMYLCASSFNWVVHFGEGSWLTVV.

The chain joins TRBV3-1 (or the pseudogene TRBV3-2) to TRBJ1-2; D is perhaps TRBD1 (5 bases). The CDR3 sequence is 13 residues long. V lost 4 bases and J lost 4, with 10 bases in between. Germline-derived CDR1 and CDR2 are LGHDT and YNNKEL (reference sequence). The CDR3 reads CASSRKGTYGYTF. CDR3 sequence (DNA): TGTGCCAGCAGCCGAAAGGGGACCTATGGCTACACCTTC.

The J gene is TRBJ2-3, the V gene TRBV5-8; D is unresolved. V lost 2 bases and J 0 bases, leaving 13 bases between the germline ends. The CDR3 runs to 16 residues. Looked up from germline, CDR1 is SGHTS and CDR2 is YDEGEE. In DNA, the CDR3 is TGTGCCAGCAGCTTTTCGACCTGGTCTAGCACAGATACGCAGTATTTT. Amino acid sequence: CASSFSTWSSTDTQYF.

With respect to this clone: The same CDR3 also results from other DNA sequences found in this sample. The chain carries TRBV28 and TRBJ1-1; 9 bases are shared with TRBD1. Trimming removed 6 bases from V and 6 bases from J; junction bases left unmatched: 5. From germline, CDR1 is MDHEN and CDR2 SYDVKM. The CDR3 is made up of 13 amino acids. The CDR3 DNA reads as TGTGCCAGCAGCCGCGACAGGGGGGCTGAAGCTTTCTTT. Translation gives CASSRDRGAEAFF.

The chain is built from TRBV19 and TRBJ2-2; 10 positions match TRBD1. Trimming removed 5 bases from V and 1 base from J; junction bases left unmatched: 7. The CDR3 is made up of 17 amino acids. Germline CDR1 and CDR2: LNHDA and SQIVND (reference sequence). The CDR3 nucleotides read TGTGCCAGTAGTTCCGGGACAGGGGTGGGGAACACCGGGGAGCTGTTTTTT. It yields the protein CASSSGTGVGNTGELFF.